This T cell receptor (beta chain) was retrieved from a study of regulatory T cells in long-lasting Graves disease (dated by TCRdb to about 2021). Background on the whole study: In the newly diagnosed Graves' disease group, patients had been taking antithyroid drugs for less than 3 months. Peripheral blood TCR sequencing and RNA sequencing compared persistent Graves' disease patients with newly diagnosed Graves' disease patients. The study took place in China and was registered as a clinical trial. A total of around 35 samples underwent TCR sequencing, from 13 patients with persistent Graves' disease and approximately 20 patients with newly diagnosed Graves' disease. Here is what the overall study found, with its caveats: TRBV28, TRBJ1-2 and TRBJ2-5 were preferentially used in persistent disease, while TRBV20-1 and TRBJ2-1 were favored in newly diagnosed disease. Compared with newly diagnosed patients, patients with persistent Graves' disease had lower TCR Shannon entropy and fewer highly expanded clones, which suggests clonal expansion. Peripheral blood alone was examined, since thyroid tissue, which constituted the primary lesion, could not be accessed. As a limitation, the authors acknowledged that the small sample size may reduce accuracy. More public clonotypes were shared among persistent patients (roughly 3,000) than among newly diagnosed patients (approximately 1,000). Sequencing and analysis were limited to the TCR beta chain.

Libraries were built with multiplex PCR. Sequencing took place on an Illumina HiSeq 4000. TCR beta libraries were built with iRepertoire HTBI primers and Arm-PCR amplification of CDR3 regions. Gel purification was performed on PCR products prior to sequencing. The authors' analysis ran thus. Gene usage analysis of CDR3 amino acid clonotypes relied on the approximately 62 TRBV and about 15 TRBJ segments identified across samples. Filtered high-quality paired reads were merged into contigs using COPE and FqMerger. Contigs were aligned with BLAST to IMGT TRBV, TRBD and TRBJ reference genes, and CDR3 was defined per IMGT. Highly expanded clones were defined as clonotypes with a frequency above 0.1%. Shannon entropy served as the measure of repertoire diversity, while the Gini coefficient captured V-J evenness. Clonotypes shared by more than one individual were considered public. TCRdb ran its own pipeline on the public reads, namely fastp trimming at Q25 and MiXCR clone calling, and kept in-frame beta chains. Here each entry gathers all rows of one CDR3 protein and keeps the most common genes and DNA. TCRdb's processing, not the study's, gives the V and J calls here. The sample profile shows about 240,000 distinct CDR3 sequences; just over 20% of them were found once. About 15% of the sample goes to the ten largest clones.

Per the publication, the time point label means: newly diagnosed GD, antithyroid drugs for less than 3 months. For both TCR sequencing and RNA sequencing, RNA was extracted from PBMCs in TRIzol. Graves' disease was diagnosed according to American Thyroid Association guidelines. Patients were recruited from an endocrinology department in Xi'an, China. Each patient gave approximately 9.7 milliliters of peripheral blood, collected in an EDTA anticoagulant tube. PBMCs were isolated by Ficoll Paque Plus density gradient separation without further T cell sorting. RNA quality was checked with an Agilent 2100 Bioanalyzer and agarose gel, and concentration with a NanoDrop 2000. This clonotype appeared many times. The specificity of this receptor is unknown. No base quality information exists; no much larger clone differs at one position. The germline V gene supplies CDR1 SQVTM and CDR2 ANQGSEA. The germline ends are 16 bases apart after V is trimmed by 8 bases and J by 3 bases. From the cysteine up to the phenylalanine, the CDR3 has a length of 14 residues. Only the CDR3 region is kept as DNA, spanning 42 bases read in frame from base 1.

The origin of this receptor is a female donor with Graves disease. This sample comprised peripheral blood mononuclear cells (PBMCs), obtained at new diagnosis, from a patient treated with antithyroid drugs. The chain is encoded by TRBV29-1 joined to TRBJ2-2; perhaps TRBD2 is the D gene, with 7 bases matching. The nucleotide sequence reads TGCAGCATCCGAGGGGGGGCAGACACCGGGGAGCTGTTTTTT. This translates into CSIRGGADTGELFF.